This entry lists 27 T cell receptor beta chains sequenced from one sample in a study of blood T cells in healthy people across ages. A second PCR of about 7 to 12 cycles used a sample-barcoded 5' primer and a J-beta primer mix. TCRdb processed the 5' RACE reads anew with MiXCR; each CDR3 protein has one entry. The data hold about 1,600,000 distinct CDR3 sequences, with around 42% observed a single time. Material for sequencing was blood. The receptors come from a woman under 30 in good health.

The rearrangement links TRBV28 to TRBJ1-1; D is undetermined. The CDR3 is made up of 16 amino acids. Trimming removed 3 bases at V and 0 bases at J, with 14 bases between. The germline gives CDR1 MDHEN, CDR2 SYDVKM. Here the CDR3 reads CASSFARLKMNTEAFF. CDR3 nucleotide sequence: TGTGCCAGCAGTTTTGCCAGATTAAAAATGAACACTGAAGCTTTCTTT.

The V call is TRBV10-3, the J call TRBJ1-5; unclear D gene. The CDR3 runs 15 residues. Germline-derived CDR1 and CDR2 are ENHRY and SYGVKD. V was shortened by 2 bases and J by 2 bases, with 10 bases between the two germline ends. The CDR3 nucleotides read TGTGCCATCAGTGAGCCGGGGATGGGCAATCAGCCCCAGCATTTT. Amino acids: CAISEPGMGNQPQHF.

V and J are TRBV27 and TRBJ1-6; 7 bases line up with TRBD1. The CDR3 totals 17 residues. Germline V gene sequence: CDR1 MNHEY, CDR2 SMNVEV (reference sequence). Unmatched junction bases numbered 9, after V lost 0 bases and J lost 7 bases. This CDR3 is CASSLSGPTGRNSPLHF. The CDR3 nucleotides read TGTGCCAGCAGTTTATCCGGGCCGACAGGGAGGAATTCACCCCTCCACTTT.

CDR3 DNA: TGTGCCAGCAGTGAAGCGCTTTTAGGGTTGGAGACCCAGTACTTC. Translating it yields CASSEALLGLETQYF. V gene TRBV2 combines with J gene TRBJ2-7; unclear D gene. The J call is in doubt because the DNA end fits TRBJ2-5 better. This CDR3 is 15 amino acids long. From germline, CDR1 is SNHLY and CDR2 FYNNEI.

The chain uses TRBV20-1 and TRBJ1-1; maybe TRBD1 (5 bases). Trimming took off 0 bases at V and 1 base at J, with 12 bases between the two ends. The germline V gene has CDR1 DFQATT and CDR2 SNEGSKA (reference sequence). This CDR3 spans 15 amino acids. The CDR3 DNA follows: TGCAGTGCTAGAGATCCTTCCCAGGGGAACACTGAAGCTTTCTTT. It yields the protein CSARDPSQGNTEAFF.

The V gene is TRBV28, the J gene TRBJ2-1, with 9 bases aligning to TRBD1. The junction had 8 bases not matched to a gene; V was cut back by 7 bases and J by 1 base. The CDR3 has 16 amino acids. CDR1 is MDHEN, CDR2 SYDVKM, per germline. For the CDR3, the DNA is TGTGCCAGCACGTCGGACAGGGGTCTTTCCTACAATGAGCAGTTCTTC. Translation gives CASTSDRGLSYNEQFF.

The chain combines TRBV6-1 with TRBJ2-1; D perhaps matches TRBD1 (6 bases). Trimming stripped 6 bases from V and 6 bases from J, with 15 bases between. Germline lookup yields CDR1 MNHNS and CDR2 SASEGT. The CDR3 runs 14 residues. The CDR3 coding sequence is TGTGCCAGCAGGGCTATAACAGGGTTCAATGAGCAGTTCTTC. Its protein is CASRAITGFNEQFF.

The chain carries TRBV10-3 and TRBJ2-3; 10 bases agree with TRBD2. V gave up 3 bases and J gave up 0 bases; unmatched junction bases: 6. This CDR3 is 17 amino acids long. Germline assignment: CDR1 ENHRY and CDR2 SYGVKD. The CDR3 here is CAISDLTSGASTDTQYF. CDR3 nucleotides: TGTGCCATCAGTGACCTCACTAGCGGGGCTAGCACAGATACGCAGTATTTT.

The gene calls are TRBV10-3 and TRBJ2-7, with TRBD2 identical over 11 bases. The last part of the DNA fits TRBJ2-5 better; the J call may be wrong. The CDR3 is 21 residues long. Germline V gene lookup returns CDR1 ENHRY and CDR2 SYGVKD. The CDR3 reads CAISEFPLTNIAGGDLETQYF. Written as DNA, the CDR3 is TGTGCCATCAGTGAGTTCCCCCTCACTAATATAGCGGGGGGGGACCTGGAGACCCAGTACTTC.

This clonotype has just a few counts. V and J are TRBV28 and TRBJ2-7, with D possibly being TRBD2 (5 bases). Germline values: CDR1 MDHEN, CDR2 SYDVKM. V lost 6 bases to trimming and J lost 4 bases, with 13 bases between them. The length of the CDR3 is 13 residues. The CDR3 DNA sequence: TGTGCCAGCAGCCCCCCCCGGGGATACGAGCAGTACTTC. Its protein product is CASSPPRGYEQYF.

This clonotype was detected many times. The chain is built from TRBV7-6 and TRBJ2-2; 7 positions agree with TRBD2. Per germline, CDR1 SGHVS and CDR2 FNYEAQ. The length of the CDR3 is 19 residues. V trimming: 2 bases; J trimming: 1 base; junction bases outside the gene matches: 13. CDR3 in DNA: TGTGCCAGCAGCTTACGAACGCAAGCGGGATTGGGGAACACCGGGGAGCTGTTTTTT. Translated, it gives CASSLRTQAGLGNTGELFF.

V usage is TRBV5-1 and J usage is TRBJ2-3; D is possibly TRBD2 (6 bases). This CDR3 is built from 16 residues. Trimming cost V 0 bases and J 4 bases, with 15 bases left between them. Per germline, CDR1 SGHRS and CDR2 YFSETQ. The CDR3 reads CASSLARGVGADTQYF. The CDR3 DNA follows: TGCGCCAGCAGCTTGGCTCGCGGGGTCGGCGCAGATACGCAGTATTTT.

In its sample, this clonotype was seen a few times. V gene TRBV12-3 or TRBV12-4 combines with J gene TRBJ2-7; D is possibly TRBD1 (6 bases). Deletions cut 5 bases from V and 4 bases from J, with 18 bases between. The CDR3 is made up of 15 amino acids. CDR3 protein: CASSPIPTGRYEQYF. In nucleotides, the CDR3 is TGTGCCAGCAGTCCAATACCAACAGGGCGATACGAGCAGTACTTC.

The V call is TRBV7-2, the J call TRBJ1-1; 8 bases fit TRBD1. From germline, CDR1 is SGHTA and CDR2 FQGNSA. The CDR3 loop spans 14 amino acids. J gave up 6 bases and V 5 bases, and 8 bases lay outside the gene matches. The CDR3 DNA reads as TGTGCCAGCAGCAAGGACAGGGCTCTTCCTGAAGCTTTCTTT. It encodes CASSKDRALPEAFF.

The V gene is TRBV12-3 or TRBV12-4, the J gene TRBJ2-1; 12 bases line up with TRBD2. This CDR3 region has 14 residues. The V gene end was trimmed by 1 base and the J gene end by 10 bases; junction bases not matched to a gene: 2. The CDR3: CASSLVGLAGEQFF. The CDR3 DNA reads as TGTGCCAGCAGTTTAGTCGGACTAGCGGGAGAGCAGTTCTTC.

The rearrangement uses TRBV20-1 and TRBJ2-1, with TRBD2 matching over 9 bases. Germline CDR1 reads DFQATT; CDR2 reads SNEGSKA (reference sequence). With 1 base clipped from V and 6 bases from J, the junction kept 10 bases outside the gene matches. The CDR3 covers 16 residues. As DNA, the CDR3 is TGCAGTGCTAGAGCGAGCGGGGGGCTCTGGGGCAATGAGCAGTTCTTC. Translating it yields CSARASGGLWGNEQFF.

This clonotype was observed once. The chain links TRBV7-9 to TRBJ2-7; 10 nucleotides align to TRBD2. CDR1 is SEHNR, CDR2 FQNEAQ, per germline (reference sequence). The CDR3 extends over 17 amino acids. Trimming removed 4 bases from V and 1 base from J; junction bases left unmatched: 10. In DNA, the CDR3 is TGTGCCAGCAGCTCACTAGCGGGGTGGCCCCGGTCCTACGAGCAGTACTTC. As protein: CASSSLAGWPRSYEQYF.

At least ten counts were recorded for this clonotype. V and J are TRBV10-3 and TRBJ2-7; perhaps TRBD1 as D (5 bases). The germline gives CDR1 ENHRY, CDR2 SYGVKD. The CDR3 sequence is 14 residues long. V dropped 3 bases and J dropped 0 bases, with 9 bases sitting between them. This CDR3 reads CAISDGAGSYEQYF. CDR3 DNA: TGTGCCATCAGTGATGGGGCAGGCTCCTACGAGCAGTACTTC.

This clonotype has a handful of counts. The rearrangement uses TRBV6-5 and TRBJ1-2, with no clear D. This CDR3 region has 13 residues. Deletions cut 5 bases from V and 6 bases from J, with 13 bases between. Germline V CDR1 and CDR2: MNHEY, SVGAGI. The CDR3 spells CASSDGTSHGYTF. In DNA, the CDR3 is TGTGCCAGCAGTGACGGAACCTCCCATGGCTACACCTTC.

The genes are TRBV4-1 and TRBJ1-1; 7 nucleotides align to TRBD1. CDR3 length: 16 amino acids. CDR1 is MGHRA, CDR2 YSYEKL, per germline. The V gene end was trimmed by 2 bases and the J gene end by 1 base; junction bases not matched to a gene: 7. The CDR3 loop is CASSQNTGQKNTEAFF. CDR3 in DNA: TGCGCCAGCAGCCAAAATACGGGACAGAAGAACACTGAAGCTTTCTTT.

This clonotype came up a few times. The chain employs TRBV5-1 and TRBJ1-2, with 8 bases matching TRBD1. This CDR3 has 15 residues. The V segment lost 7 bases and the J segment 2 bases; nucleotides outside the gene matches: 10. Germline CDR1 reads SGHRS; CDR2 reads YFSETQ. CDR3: CASGIGAGGNYGYTF. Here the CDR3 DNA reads TGCGCCAGCGGGATTGGGGCAGGGGGCAACTATGGCTACACCTTC.

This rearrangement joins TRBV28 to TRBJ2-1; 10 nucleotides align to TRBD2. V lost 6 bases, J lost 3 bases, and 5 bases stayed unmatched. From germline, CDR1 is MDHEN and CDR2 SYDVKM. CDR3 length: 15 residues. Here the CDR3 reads CASRERGGVYNEQFF. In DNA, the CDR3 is TGTGCCAGCAGGGAGCGGGGGGGAGTCTACAATGAGCAGTTCTTC.

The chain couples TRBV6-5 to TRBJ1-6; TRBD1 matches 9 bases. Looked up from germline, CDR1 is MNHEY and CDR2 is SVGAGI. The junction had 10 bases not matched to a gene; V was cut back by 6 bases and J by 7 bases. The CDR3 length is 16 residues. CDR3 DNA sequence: TGTGCCAGCAGCCGACCGAAGGGACAGGGCAATTCACCCCTCCACTTT. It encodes CASSRPKGQGNSPLHF.

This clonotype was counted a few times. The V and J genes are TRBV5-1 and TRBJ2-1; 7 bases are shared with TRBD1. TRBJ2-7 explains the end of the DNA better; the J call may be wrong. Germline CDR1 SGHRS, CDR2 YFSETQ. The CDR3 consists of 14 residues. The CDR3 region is CASSIGTVPYEQYF. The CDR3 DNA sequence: TGCGCCAGCAGCATCGGGACAGTCCCCTACGAGCAGTACTTC.

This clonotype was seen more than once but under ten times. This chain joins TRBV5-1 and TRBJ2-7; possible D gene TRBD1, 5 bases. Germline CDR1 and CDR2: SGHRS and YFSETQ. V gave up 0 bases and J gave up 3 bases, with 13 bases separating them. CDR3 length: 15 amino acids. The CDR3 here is CASSLAQAGNYEQYF. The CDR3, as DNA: TGCGCCAGCAGCTTGGCCCAGGCAGGGAACTACGAGCAGTACTTC.

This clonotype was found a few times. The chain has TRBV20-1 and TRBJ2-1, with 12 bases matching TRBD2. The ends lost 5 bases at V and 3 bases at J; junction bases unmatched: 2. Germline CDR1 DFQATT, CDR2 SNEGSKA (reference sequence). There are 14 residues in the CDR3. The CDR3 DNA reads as TGCAGTGCTGGACTAGCGGGATTCTACAATGAGCAGTTCTTC. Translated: CSAGLAGFYNEQFF.

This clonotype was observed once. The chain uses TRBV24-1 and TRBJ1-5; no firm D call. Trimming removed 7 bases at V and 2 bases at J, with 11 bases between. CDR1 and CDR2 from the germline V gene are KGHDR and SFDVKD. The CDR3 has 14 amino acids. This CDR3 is CATSSGYGNQPQHF. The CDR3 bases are TGTGCCACCAGCAGTGGGTACGGCAATCAGCCCCAGCATTTT.